This TCR beta chain was obtained from a study of neurological immune-mediated disorders. The table lists this clonotype with many counts. As for the cDNA, it was generated by 5'RACE with 10-nucleotide random UMIs. TCRdb re-analysed the 5' RACE reads in MiXCR, keeping a single row per CDR3 protein. The sample holds approximately 38,000 distinct CDR3 sequences, more than 2% seen once. Germline CDR1 reads MGHRA; CDR2 reads YSYEKL. The CDR3 consists of 16 residues. The V end was cut by 5 bases, the J end by 2 bases, with 19 bases between. Sequenced input: PBMCs. The chain recombines TRBV4-1 with TRBJ2-7; a weak D match, TRBD2 (5 bases). The clonotype originates from a man aged 45-65 years with multiple sclerosis. The DNA of the CDR3 is TGCGCCAGCAGCTTCCGGGGAGAGGATAGCGCCTACGAGCAGTACTTC. Encoded protein: CASSFRGEDSAYEQYF.